This is a list of T cell receptor beta chains from one sample in a study of a mutant IDH1 vaccine in newly diagnosed glioma. The repertoire was sequenced with immunoSEQ multiplex PCR; TCRdb's copy has only in-frame clones and lacks some. The data hold 85,000 to 100,000 clones, with around 90% observed a single time. Sequencing used PBMCs, obtained from a glioma patient treated with radiotherapy, temozolomide or both. The receptors shown here come from a woman in her forties or fifties with glioma. Both conserved end residues are part of each CDR3. D genes are given only for firm matches. A row's size may be missing; if present it is once, few, many or a size class.

v_gene	abundance	j_gene	d_gene	CDR3aa	CDR3nt
TRBV28	NA	TRBJ1-5	NA	CASRTALSNQPQHF	TGTGCCAGTCGGACTGCCTTGAGCAATCAGCCCCAGCATTTT
TRBV7-2	NA	TRBJ1-5	NA	CASSLSAQQPQHF	TGTGCCAGCAGCTTATCTGCCCAACAGCCCCAGCATTTT
TRBV9	once	TRBJ2-5	TRBD1	CASSAGQGKETQYF	TGTGCCAGCAGCGCCGGACAGGGAAAAGAGACCCAGTACTTC
TRBV11-2	few	TRBJ2-1	TRBD2	CASSLVAGSYNEQFF	TGTGCCAGCAGCTTAGTAGCGGGCTCCTACAATGAGCAGTTCTTC
TRBV29-1	NA	TRBJ2-6	TRBD1	CSVLDRAGANVLTF	TGCAGCGTTCTGGACAGGGCCGGGGCCAACGTCCTGACTTTC
TRBV5-4	NA	TRBJ1-2	NA	CASSFPQNYGYTF	TGTGCCAGCAGCTTTCCACAGAACTATGGCTACACCTTC
TRBV6-5	NA	TRBJ1-2	TRBD1	CASDRDSLYGYTF	TGTGCCAGCGATAGGGACAGCCTCTATGGCTACACCTTC
TRBV7-8	NA	TRBJ2-7	TRBD1	CASSPWTGGPYEQYF	TGTGCCAGCAGCCCGTGGACAGGGGGCCCCTACGAGCAGTACTTC
TRBV28	once	TRBJ2-6	TRBD2	CASSLLERGSNVLTF	TGTGCCAGCAGTTTATTAGAGCGGGGGTCCAACGTCCTGACTTTC
TRBV6-5	NA	TRBJ2-7	TRBD1	CASSRPGQGYSEQYF	TGTGCCAGCAGCCGGCCGGGACAGGGTTACTCCGAGCAGTACTTC
TRBV9	NA	TRBJ2-7	TRBD2	CASSVGTSGRASYEQYF	TGTGCCAGCAGCGTTGGGACTAGCGGGAGAGCGTCCTACGAGCAGTACTTC
TRBV7-9	NA	TRBJ2-1	TRBD1	CASSNPRDRGLGVNEQFF	TGTGCCAGCAGCAATCCCCGGGACAGGGGGCTTGGGGTCAATGAGCAGTTCTTC
TRBV2	NA	TRBJ2-5	TRBD1	CASDRDREETQYF	TGTGCCAGCGACCGGGACAGGGAAGAGACCCAGTACTTC
TRBV5-1	NA	TRBJ2-1	TRBD2	CASSSLSGRNNEQFF	TGCGCCAGCAGCTCTCTTAGCGGGAGGAACAATGAGCAGTTCTTC
TRBV19	NA	TRBJ2-7	TRBD1	CASNQPGQGNEQYF	TGTGCCAGTAACCAACCCGGACAGGGGAACGAGCAGTACTTC
TRBV28	NA	TRBJ1-2	TRBD1	CASRTGTGGRGYTF	TGTGCCAGCAGAACCGGGACAGGGGGCCGAGGCTACACCTTC
TRBV7-3	once	TRBJ1-5	NA	CASSRQSNQPQHF	TGTGCCAGCAGCCGACAGAGTAATCAGCCCCAGCATTTT
TRBV4-2	once	TRBJ1-1	TRBD1	CASSLHGQGSAEAFF	TGTGCCAGCAGCCTGCACGGACAGGGGAGCGCTGAAGCTTTCTTT
TRBV30	NA	TRBJ2-7	NA	CAWSVSGYEQYF	TGTGCCTGGAGTGTATCGGGATACGAGCAGTACTTC
TRBV2	NA	TRBJ2-1	TRBD2	CASPTTSGRASRWGHNEQFF	TGTGCCAGCCCCACTACTAGCGGGAGAGCGTCCAGGTGGGGCCACAATGAGCAGTTCTTC
TRBV28	NA	TRBJ1-5	TRBD1	CASSLWRQGPYSNQPQHF	TGTGCCAGCAGTTTATGGCGACAGGGACCTTATAGCAATCAGCCCCAGCATTTT
TRBV5-1	NA	TRBJ2-1	NA	CASSLVGASDEQFF	TGCGCCAGCAGCTTGGTCGGGGCGTCTGACGAGCAGTTCTTC
TRBV5-1	NA	TRBJ1-1	NA	CASTKRGAPMNTEAFF	TGCGCCAGCACAAAGAGGGGGGCCCCCATGAACACTGAAGCTTTCTTT
TRBV5-1	NA	TRBJ2-7	NA	CASGSGAAPSYEQYF	TGCGCCAGCGGATCAGGGGCAGCCCCCTCCTACGAGCAGTACTTC
TRBV4-2	NA	TRBJ2-7	TRBD2	CASSQDLASGTYEQYF	TGTGCCAGCAGCCAAGATCTCGCTAGCGGGACTTACGAGCAGTACTTC
TRBV5-1	NA	TRBJ1-5	TRBD1	CASSLGTGTVGNQPQHF	TGCGCCAGCAGCTTGGGGACAGGGACGGTGGGCAATCAGCCCCAGCATTTT
TRBV19	NA	TRBJ1-1	TRBD1	CASKINPGQGAGTEAFF	TGTGCCAGCAAGATTAACCCGGGACAGGGGGCCGGAACTGAAGCTTTCTTT
TRBV5-4	NA	TRBJ2-7	TRBD2	CASSLLLAGGYEQYF	TGTGCCAGCAGCTTGTTGCTAGCGGGAGGCTACGAGCAGTACTTC
TRBV4-1	once	TRBJ2-7	NA	CASSQDPGPYEQYF	TGCGCCAGCAGCCAAGACCCGGGCCCCTACGAGCAGTACTTC
TRBV28	NA	TRBJ1-2	TRBD1	CASSSYRGHGYTF	TGTGCCAGCAGTTCCTACAGGGGGCATGGCTACACCTTC
TRBV27	NA	TRBJ1-6	TRBD1	CASSLGQGPFPLHF	TGTGCCAGCAGTTTAGGACAGGGGCCTTTTCCCCTCCACTTT
TRBV19	NA	TRBJ2-3	NA	CASSTGRPSTDTQYF	TGTGCCAGTAGTACCGGGAGACCCTCAACAGATACGCAGTATTTT
TRBV19	NA	TRBJ1-2	NA	CASSIDGTNYGYTF	TGTGCCAGTAGTATAGATGGTACTAACTATGGCTACACCTTC
TRBV18	NA	TRBJ1-2	TRBD1	CASSPEPIRQGVYGYTF	TGTGCCAGCTCACCTGAACCGATCCGACAGGGGGTTTATGGCTACACCTTC
TRBV28	once	TRBJ2-7	TRBD1	CASSSGQETYEQYF	TGTGCCAGCAGTTCCGGACAGGAAACGTACGAGCAGTACTTC
TRBV6-5	NA	TRBJ1-2	NA	CASSYTGQGNGYTF	TGTGCCAGCAGTTACACAGGCCAGGGAAATGGCTACACCTTC
TRBV14	NA	TRBJ1-1	NA	CASSQVPPWGNTEAFF	TGTGCCAGCAGCCAAGTTCCCCCCTGGGGGAACACTGAAGCTTTCTTT
TRBV30	NA	TRBJ2-3	NA	CAWSSSVGNTQYF	TGTGCCTGGAGTAGCAGCGTAGGGAATACGCAGTATTTT
TRBV4-1	NA	TRBJ2-1	TRBD2	CASSQGSGGSEQFF	TGCGCCAGCAGCCAAGGGTCTGGCGGGAGTGAGCAGTTCTTC
TRBV2	NA	TRBJ1-1	NA	CASSGTADTEAFF	TGTGCCAGCAGTGGGACGGCTGACACTGAAGCTTTCTTT
TRBV19	NA	TRBJ2-5	NA	CASSISGHGETQYF	TGTGCCAGTAGTATATCCGGGCACGGAGAGACCCAGTACTTC
TRBV19	NA	TRBJ1-1	NA	CASSGPGNTEAFF	TGTGCCAGTAGTGGCCCAGGGAACACTGAAGCTTTCTTT